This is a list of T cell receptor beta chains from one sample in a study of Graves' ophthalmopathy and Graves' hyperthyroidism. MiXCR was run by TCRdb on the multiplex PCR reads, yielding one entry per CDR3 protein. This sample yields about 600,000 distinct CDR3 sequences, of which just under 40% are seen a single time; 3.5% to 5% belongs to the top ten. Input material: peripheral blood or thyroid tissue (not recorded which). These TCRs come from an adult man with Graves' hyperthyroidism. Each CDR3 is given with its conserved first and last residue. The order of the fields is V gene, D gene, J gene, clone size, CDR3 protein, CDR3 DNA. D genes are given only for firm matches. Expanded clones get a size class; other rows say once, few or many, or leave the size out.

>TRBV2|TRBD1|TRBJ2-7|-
CASHRDSFRFYEQYF
TGTGCCAGCCACAGGGACAGTTTCCGATTCTACGAGCAGTACTTC
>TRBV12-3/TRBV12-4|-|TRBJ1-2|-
CASTGGGGLESYGYTF
TGTGCCAGCACCGGTGGTGGGGGGCTGGAGAGCTATGGCTACACCTTC
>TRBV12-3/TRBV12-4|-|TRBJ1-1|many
CASSSTTAGQAEAFF
TGTGCCAGCAGTTCTACTACTGCGGGTCAAGCCGAAGCTTTCTTT
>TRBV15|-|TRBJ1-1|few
CATSRAEGRITEAFF
TGTGCCACCAGCAGAGCTGAGGGGAGGATCACTGAAGCTTTCTTT
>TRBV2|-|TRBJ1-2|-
CATSDFGERNYGYTF
TGTGCCACCAGTGATTTTGGGGAGAGGAACTATGGCTACACCTTC
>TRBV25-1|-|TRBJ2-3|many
CASSIPGGFTDTQYF
TGTGCCAGCAGTATCCCAGGGGGGTTCACAGATACGCAGTATTTT
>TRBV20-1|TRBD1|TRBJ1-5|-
CSASAMGQGSGQPQHF
TGCAGTGCTAGCGCAATGGGACAGGGTTCCGGGCAGCCCCAGCATTTT
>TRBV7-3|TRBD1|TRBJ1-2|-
CASSFGQGAFSYGYTF
TGTGCCAGCAGCTTTGGACAGGGGGCTTTTAGCTATGGCTACACCTTC
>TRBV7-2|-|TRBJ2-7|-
CASSSPNQGNQQYF
TGTGCCAGCAGCTCCCCAAACCAGGGGAATCAGCAGTACTTC
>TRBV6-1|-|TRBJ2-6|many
CASIRGGPGANVLTF
TGTGCCAGCATCCGAGGGGGGCCTGGGGCCAACGTCCTGACTTTC
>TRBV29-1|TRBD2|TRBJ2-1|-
CSVGGLAWQFF
TGCAGCGTTGGGGGACTAGCGTGGCAGTTCTTC
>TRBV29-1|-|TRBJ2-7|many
CAAWRDEQYF
TGCGCTGCGTGGAGGGACGAGCAGTACTTC
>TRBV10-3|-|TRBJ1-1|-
CAISESFGNTEAFF
TGTGCCATCAGTGAATCATTTGGGAATACTGAAGCTTTCTTT
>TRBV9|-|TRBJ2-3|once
CASSVVGDVTDTQYF
TGTGCCAGCAGCGTAGTCGGGGATGTCACAGATACGCAGTATTTT
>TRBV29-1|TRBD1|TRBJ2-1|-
CGVVGQGYNEQFF
TGCGGCGTTGTGGGACAGGGGTACAATGAGCAGTTCTTC
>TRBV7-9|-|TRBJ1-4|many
CASSLGTTNEKLFF
TGTGCCAGCAGCTTAGGGACAACCAATGAAAAACTGTTTTTT
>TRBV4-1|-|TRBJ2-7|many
CASSQEHRGSSYEQYF
TGCGCCAGCAGCCAAGAACATCGGGGCAGCTCCTACGAGCAGTACTTC
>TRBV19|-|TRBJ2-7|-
CASASNGRSYEQYF
TGTGCCAGTGCGTCCAACGGCAGGTCCTACGAGCAGTACTTC
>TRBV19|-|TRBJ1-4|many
CASEQGGMGEKLFF
TGTGCCAGCGAACAGGGAGGGATGGGGGAAAAACTGTTTTTT
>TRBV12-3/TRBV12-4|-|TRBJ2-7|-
CASSPAASGQYF
TGTGCCAGCAGCCCGGCCGCTTCAGGGCAGTACTTC
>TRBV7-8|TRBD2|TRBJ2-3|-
CASSLGTSGRFTDTQYF
TGTGCCAGCAGCTTAGGGACTAGCGGGAGGTTCACAGATACGCAGTATTTT
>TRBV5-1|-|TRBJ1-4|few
CASTRGGMTNEKLFF
TGCGCCAGCACCAGGGGAGGGATGACTAATGAAAAACTGTTTTTT
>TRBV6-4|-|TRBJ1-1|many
CASSLESNTEAFF
TGTGCCAGCAGCTTGGAATCGAACACTGAAGCTTTCTTT
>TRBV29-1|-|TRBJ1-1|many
CYSTEAFF
TGCTACTCCACTGAAGCTTTCTTT
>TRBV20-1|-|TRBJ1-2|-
CSAPEGTSRYTF
TGCAGTGCCCCTGAGGGGACTAGCAGATACACCTTC
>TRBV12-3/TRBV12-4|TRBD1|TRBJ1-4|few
CASTETGGRATNEKLFF
TGTGCCAGCACCGAGACAGGGGGCAGGGCAACTAATGAAAAACTGTTTTTT
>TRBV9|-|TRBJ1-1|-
CASSLEEWTEAFF
TGTGCCAGCAGTTTAGAGGAATGGACTGAAGCTTTCTTT
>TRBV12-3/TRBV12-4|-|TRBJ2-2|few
CASSSGGLYTGELFF
TGTGCCAGCAGTTCCGGGGGGCTGTACACCGGGGAGCTGTTTTTT
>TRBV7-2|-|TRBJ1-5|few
CASSLEFNRVNQPQHF
TGTGCCAGCAGCTTAGAGTTTAACAGGGTCAATCAGCCCCAGCATTTT
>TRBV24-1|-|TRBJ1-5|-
CATSDLSRIQNQPQHF
TGTGCCACCAGTGATTTGTCCCGTATACAGAATCAGCCCCAGCATTTT
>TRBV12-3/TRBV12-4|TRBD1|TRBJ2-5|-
CASRPGQGKETQYF
TGTGCCAGCAGACCGGGACAGGGAAAAGAGACCCAGTACTTC
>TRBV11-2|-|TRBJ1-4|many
CASWGGGMGKLFF
TGTGCCAGCTGGGGGGGCGGAATGGGAAAACTGTTTTTT
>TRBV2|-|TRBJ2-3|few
CASSEWGRGGSTDTQYF
TGTGCCAGCAGTGAATGGGGTCGCGGGGGCAGCACAGATACGCAGTATTTT
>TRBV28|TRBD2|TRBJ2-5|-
CASTGGAWQYQETQYF
TGTGCCAGCACCGGGGGGGCCTGGCAGTACCAAGAGACCCAGTACTTC
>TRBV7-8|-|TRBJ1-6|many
CASSLGGRNSPLHF
TGTGCCAGCAGCTTAGGTGGCAGGAATTCACCCCTCCACTTT
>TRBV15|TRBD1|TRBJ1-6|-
CATSSQGQNYNSPLHF
TGTGCCACCAGCAGCCAGGGACAGAACTATAATTCACCCCTCCACTTT
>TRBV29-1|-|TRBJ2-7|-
CSVGGGMSGVDNEQYF
TGCAGCGTTGGGGGTGGGATGTCGGGGGTGGACAATGAGCAGTACTTC
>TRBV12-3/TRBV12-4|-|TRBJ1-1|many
CASSFWANTEAFF
TGTGCCAGCAGTTTTTGGGCGAACACTGAAGCTTTCTTT
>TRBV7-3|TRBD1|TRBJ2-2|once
CASSLAVGQGDPSATGELFF
TGTGCCAGCAGCTTAGCGGTGGGGCAGGGGGACCCTTCAGCGACCGGGGAGCTGTTTTTT
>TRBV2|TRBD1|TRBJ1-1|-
CASSLQGADLNTEAFF
TGTGCCAGCAGCTTACAGGGGGCGGACCTGAACACTGAAGCTTTCTTT
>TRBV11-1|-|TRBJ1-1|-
CANPGHLNTEAFF
TGTGCCAACCCGGGCCACCTGAACACTGAAGCTTTCTTT
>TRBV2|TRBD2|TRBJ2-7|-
CASIKRLAGLSYEQHF
TGTGCCAGCATCAAACGACTAGCGGGGCTCTCCTACGAGCAGCACTTC
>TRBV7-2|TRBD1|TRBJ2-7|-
CASSFTGGQYEQYF
TGTGCCAGCAGTTTCACAGGGGGTCAGTACGAGCAGTACTTC